The rows below give T cell receptor beta chains drawn from one sample of a study of shared clonotypes between healthy human individuals. Repertoires were generated with immunoSEQ multiplex PCR, while TCRdb's copy carries only in-frame clones and drops some. The table shows 1,100,000 or so clones, with about 84% occurring only once. Sequenced material: memory CD4+ T cells from PBMCs. These receptors all come from a man aged 18 to 30 in good health. Some clones in this sample may be carry-over from other donors' samples. The CDR3 runs from the conserved cysteine through the conserved F or W. Each record gives: J gene, clone size, D gene, V gene, CDR3 protein, CDR3 DNA. D genes are given only for firm matches. Clone size is not always given. Where it is, it says once, few, many or a class for expanded clones.

>TRBJ1-6|NA|NA|TRBV25-1
CASSELGNSPLHF
TGTGCCAGCAGTGAATTAGGAAATTCACCCCTCCACTTT
>TRBJ1-2|NA|NA|TRBV4-3
CASSQEGLGTDYGYTF
TGCGCCAGCAGCCAAGAAGGGTTGGGGACGGACTATGGCTACACCTTC
>TRBJ1-1|NA|NA|TRBV18
CASSPRPDRNTEAFF
TGTGCCAGCTCACCCCGACCTGACAGGAACACTGAAGCTTTCTTT
>TRBJ1-4|NA|TRBD1|TRBV6-6
CASSPTGGGKLFF
TGTGCCAGCAGTCCTACAGGGGGCGGAAAACTGTTTTTT
>TRBJ2-5|NA|TRBD1|TRBV5-1
CASSEDRGSLETQYF
TGCGCCAGCAGCGAGGACAGGGGTTCGCTGGAGACCCAGTACTTC
>TRBJ2-5|NA|NA|TRBV7-9
CASSLLGETQYF
TGTGCCAGCAGCTTACTCGGAGAGACCCAGTACTTC
>TRBJ2-1|NA|TRBD2|TRBV5-6
CASSATSGGPEQFF
TGTGCCAGCAGCGCCACTAGCGGGGGGCCTGAGCAGTTCTTC
>TRBJ2-7|NA|TRBD2|TRBV27
CASSLASGRSYEQYF
TGTGCCAGCAGTTTAGCTAGCGGGCGCTCCTACGAGCAGTACTTC
>TRBJ2-7|NA|NA|TRBV18
CASSPTAGVSYEQYF
TGTGCCAGCTCACCCACCGCAGGCGTATCCTACGAGCAGTACTTC
>TRBJ2-2|NA|NA|TRBV5-4
CASSLETGELFF
TGTGCCAGCAGCTTGGAGACCGGGGAGCTGTTTTTT
>TRBJ2-7|NA|NA|TRBV7-9
CASSPPGYEQYF
TGTGCCAGCAGCCCCCCCGGGTACGAGCAGTACTTC
>TRBJ1-1|NA|TRBD1|TRBV28
CASSTGVNTEAFF
TGTGCCAGCAGCACAGGGGTGAACACTGAAGCTTTCTTT
>TRBJ1-1|few|NA|TRBV19
CASSIRQGTEAFF
TGTGCCAGTAGTATTCGGCAGGGGACTGAAGCTTTCTTT
>TRBJ2-2|NA|NA|TRBV6-5
CASRQGRAGELFF
TGTGCCAGCAGGCAGGGGAGGGCCGGGGAGCTGTTTTTT
>TRBJ2-7|NA|TRBD2|TRBV18
CASSPWEGRLAGSYEQYF
TGTGCCAGCTCACCCTGGGAAGGACGACTAGCGGGCTCCTACGAGCAGTACTTC
>TRBJ2-7|NA|NA|TRBV29-1
CSGTEYRQASERVHEQYF
TGCAGCGGGACGGAATACAGGCAAGCTAGCGAAAGAGTCCACGAGCAGTACTTC
>TRBJ2-2|many|NA|TRBV27
CASRPQGRRGTGELFF
TGTGCCAGCAGGCCACAGGGCCGCCGAGGCACCGGGGAGCTGTTTTTT
>TRBJ1-5|NA|NA|TRBV27
CASSLFSTENQPQHF
TGTGCCAGCAGTTTATTTTCGACAGAGAATCAGCCCCAGCATTTT
>TRBJ2-4|NA|NA|TRBV7-9
CASSPPRQGPLGVIQYF
TGTGCCAGCAGCCCCCCCCGGCAGGGGCCCTTAGGAGTCATTCAGTACTTC
>TRBJ2-7|once|TRBD1|TRBV28
CASNSQGARYEQYF
TGTGCCAGCAACTCACAGGGGGCGCGATACGAGCAGTACTTC
>TRBJ1-5|NA|TRBD1|TRBV7-9
CASSRQGVGNQPQHF
TGTGCCAGCAGCCGACAGGGGGTCGGCAATCAGCCCCAGCATTTT
>TRBJ1-2|NA|NA|TRBV11-2
CASSLADSYGYTF
TGTGCCAGCAGCTTAGCCGACAGCTATGGCTACACCTTC
>TRBJ2-1|few|TRBD2|TRBV5-1
CASSSQLAGVYNEQFF
TGCGCCAGCAGCTCCCAACTAGCGGGAGTCTACAATGAGCAGTTCTTC
>TRBJ1-3|NA|NA|TRBV30
CAWSADGGFSGNTIYF
TGTGCCTGGAGCGCGGACGGAGGTTTCTCTGGAAACACCATATATTTT